Below, one TCR beta chain is given with its context. This clonotype was recorded at least ten times. Its antigen target is currently unknown. Per-base qualities were not stored, and no clone one base away is much larger. This specimen comes from a study of identical twins (TCRdb year 2016). Regarding the complete study: TCR alpha and beta repertoires from monozygotic twins, unrelated adults of various ages and cord blood were deep-sequenced to test whether fetal clonotypes persist. To rule out contamination, replicate twin experiments were performed at different times with different library preparation protocols. Study-level results and caveats: Because the same donors could not be followed over many years, conclusions were based on cross-sectional statistical analysis. Invariant T cells such as MAIT and iNKT could partly confound zero-insertion analyses, although diverse VJ usage argued against such confounding for most clonotypes. Abundant cord blood beta clonotypes had fewer insertions, young adult naive repertoires showed a similar but weaker trend, and memory repertoires showed no such trend. Recombination models systematically underestimated out-of-frame TCR alpha sharing in monozygotic twins but agreed with sharing between unrelated individuals. The excess sharing between twins in beta out-of-frame sequences was weaker because fewer shared sequences reduced the signal-to-noise ratio. Out-of-frame TCR alpha sequences shared between twins showed an excess of low generation-probability sequences compared with coincidental sharing between unrelated individuals.

Libraries were built with 5' RACE. Sequencing was carried out with an Illumina HiSeq 2000. A universal primer binding site was added through template switching, and the final cDNA carried a unique molecular identifier so that TCR cDNA molecules could be counted accurately. First-strand cDNA for TCR alpha and beta chains was synthesized from specific primers in the conserved constant-segment region. To control for contamination, every cDNA library carried two barcodes: a SMART-Mk sample barcode plus Illumina barcodes. TruSeq adapter sequences, together with Illumina sample barcodes, were added in two successive PCR steps. The Illumina HiSeq platform was used with custom primers to sequence TCR alpha and beta cDNA libraries. As for how the authors treated the data: Raw reads were processed with MiGEC to extract unique molecular identifiers, and MiXCR was used to determine CDR3 positions. Recombination models were inferred per individual with the repgenHMM and IGoR tools using an EM algorithm. The analysis of shared clonotypes was done with the tcR package in R, with sharing normalized by the product of cloneset sizes. Out-of-frame nonproductive sequences were analyzed to study raw recombination free of thymic and clonal selection effects. TCRdb applied fastp at Q25 and MiXCR to the public reads, then kept only in-frame beta chains. CDR3 protein duplicates are merged, each entry listing the most common genes and DNA. TCRdb's processing, not the authors', yielded these V and J calls. Present in this sample are fewer than 350,000 distinct CDR3 sequences, roughly 8.6% of which were seen just once. Roughly 2% of the sample comes from the top ten.

Every donor was a healthy Caucasian. Three pairs of female monozygotic twins, all aged roughly 18 to 29 years, were included in the twin cohort. Using Miltenyi CD45RO+ enrichment and human naive T-cell isolation kits, memory (CD45RO+) and naive T cells were isolated from PBMC. This same sample was also part of a study on yellow fever vaccine responses in identical twins. The second study reports: The authors reported that the T cell response to vaccination in identical twins appeared partly convergent and partly personalized. In identical twins, the study followed T cell clones that responded to the vaccine with precision.

This clonotype was obtained from a woman aged 18-29 years in good health. The sequencing input was memory (CD45RO+) T cells sorted from blood. Explained via the paper, the cell subset or site label denotes: CD45RO+ enriched T cells.

The CDR3 loop reads CASSLLGDGGTEAFF. The sequence in DNA is TGCGCCAGCAGCTTATTAGGGGATGGGGGCACTGAAGCTTTCTTT. The rearrangement joined TRBV5-1 to TRBJ1-1; the best D guess is TRBD1, with 5 bases matching. V drops 2 bases and J drops 4 bases, leaving 15 bases in between. Inclusive of the bounding cysteine and phenylalanine, the CDR3 is 15 residues long. The DNA shown is the 45-base CDR3, in frame from base 1. CDR1 and CDR2, looked up from the germline V gene, are SGHRS and YFSETQ. The CDR3, completed at both ends by the reference TRBV5-1 and TRBJ1-1 genes, gives the full variable domain KAGVTQTPRYLIKTRGQQVTLSCSPISGHRSVSWYQQTPGQGLQFLFEYFSETQRNKGNFPGRFSGRQFSNSRSEMNVSTLELGDSALYLCASSLLGDGGTEAFFGQGTRLTVV.